The 22 T cell receptor beta chains below were found in one sample sequenced in a study of T cells expressing NK-cell markers. TCRdb reanalyzed the 5' RACE reads and collapses them to one entry per CDR3 protein, without DNA. Here the sample table reports fewer than 550,000 distinct CDR3 sequences. The sequenced sample was blood T cells: a sorted CD56 or NKG2C T cell subset, CD4+ or CD8+ T cells, or bulk PBMC T cells (not recorded which). The receptors here all came from a woman in her forties or fifties in good health.

The chain uses TRBV20-1 and TRBJ1-6. The CDR3 is 14 residues long. CDR1 DFQATT and CDR2 SNEGSKA come from the germline V gene (reference sequence). CDR3 protein: CSASRASYNSPLHF.

The chain is built from TRBV12-3 or TRBV12-4 and TRBJ2-1; TCRdb's D call, TRBD1, is unchecked because there is no DNA. CDR3 size: 16 residues. The CDR3 sequence: CASSLGGGARYNEQFF.

The rearrangement joins TRBV10-3 to TRBJ2-1. Germline-derived CDR1 and CDR2 are ENHRY and SYGVKD. The CDR3 consists of 12 residues. The CDR3 is CASRRIGDEQFF.

The chain joins TRBV27 to TRBJ1-1; checking the TCRdb D call of TRBD1 is not possible without DNA. The CDR3 extends over 15 amino acids. CDR1 is MNHEY and CDR2 is SMNVEV in the germline V gene (reference sequence). The CDR3 region is CASTMGYNRGGEAFF.

The genes are TRBV5-1 and TRBJ2-5; the D gene TCRdb calls, TRBD2, cannot be checked with no DNA. Germline V gene data show CDR1 as SGHRS and CDR2 as YFSETQ. This CDR3 is 16 amino acids long. The CDR3 region is CASSWGLGLAEETQYF.

The chain joins TRBV10-1 to TRBJ2-1; TCRdb returns TRBD2, unconfirmable since there is no DNA. Germline CDR1 WNHNN, CDR2 SYGVQD (reference sequence). This CDR3 region has 13 residues. The CDR3 sequence: CASSESSGTRQFF.

The chain recombines TRBV14 with TRBJ1-1; lacking DNA, the TRBD1 call made by TCRdb goes unchecked. The CDR3 spans 18 residues. Looked up from germline, CDR1 is SGHDN and CDR2 is FVKESK. CDR3 loop: CASSRLQGAGMVNTEAFF.

V usage is TRBV7-2 and J usage is TRBJ2-7; TCRdb's assignment of TRBD1 cannot be checked, as there is no DNA. Germline lookup yields CDR1 SGHTA and CDR2 FQGNSA. The CDR3 loop spans 13 amino acids. Here the CDR3 reads CASTLQRGYEQYF.

This CDR3 reads CASKEGPGTEAFF. J is TRBJ1-1 and V is TRBV11-3. This CDR3 contains 13 residues. In germline, CDR1 is SGHNT, CDR2 YENEEA.

The chain links TRBV28 to TRBJ2-3; checking the TCRdb D call of TRBD2 is not possible without DNA. Germline lookup yields CDR1 MDHEN and CDR2 SYDVKM. This CDR3 spans 15 amino acids. The CDR3 protein is CASRLDSTPTDTQYF.

CDR3 region: CASSSGLAVPQETQYF. The V and J genes are TRBV5-1 and TRBJ2-5; TCRdb returns TRBD2, unconfirmable since there is no DNA. From germline, CDR1 is SGHRS and CDR2 YFSETQ. CDR3 length: 16 amino acids.

This rearrangement joins TRBV3-1 to TRBJ2-2; with no DNA, the TCRdb D assignment of TRBD2 cannot be verified. The CDR3 runs to 17 residues. From germline, CDR1 is LGHDT and CDR2 YNNKEL (reference sequence). CDR3 sequence reads: CASSQGLAGANTGELFF.

This rearrangement joins TRBV10-3 to TRBJ1-6. There are 15 residues in the CDR3. Germline V gene data show CDR1 as ENHRY and CDR2 as SYGVKD. The CDR3 sequence is CAISESSGLNSPLHF.

This chain connects TRBV12-3 or TRBV12-4 to TRBJ2-1; TCRdb's D gene call, TRBD2, goes unchecked for lack of DNA. This CDR3 contains 16 residues. The CDR3 is CASSGFTRTNYIEQFF.

This chain joins TRBV25-1 and TRBJ2-3; without DNA, the TCRdb call of TRBD2 cannot be checked. This CDR3 is built from 16 residues. Germline loops: CDR1 MGHDK, CDR2 SYGVNS. This chain's CDR3 is CASSEWTALSTDTQYF.

This chain connects TRBV9 to TRBJ2-1; without DNA, the TCRdb call of TRBD2 cannot be checked. Germline V lookup: CDR1 SGDLS, CDR2 YYNGEE. CDR3 length equals 14 residues. CDR3 region: CASSVHQSPYEQFF.

V usage is TRBV4-1 and J usage is TRBJ2-5; the TRBD1 assignment by TCRdb is unverifiable without DNA. The germline gives CDR1 MGHRA, CDR2 YSYEKL. The length of the CDR3 is 14 residues. The CDR3 sequence: CASSQTQGLETQYF.

The V gene is TRBV5-1, the J gene TRBJ2-3; TCRdb outputs TRBD2, but without DNA this stays unchecked. Germline V gene sequence: CDR1 SGHRS, CDR2 YFSETQ. The CDR3 contains 17 residues. The CDR3 loop reads CASSYGAGGPSTDTQYF.

The chain uses TRBV5-1 and TRBJ2-2; TCRdb gives TRBD1 as the D gene, but with no DNA this cannot be confirmed. This CDR3 has 15 residues. Looked up from germline, CDR1 is SGHRS and CDR2 is YFSETQ. CDR3 loop: CASSHRDKKTGELFF.

This chain joins TRBV5-5 and TRBJ2-1; as DNA is missing, the TRBD1 call by TCRdb cannot be tested. Germline assignment: CDR1 SGHKS and CDR2 YYEKEE (reference sequence). The CDR3 loop spans 13 amino acids. This CDR3 is CASSLRTVNEQFF.

The chain uses TRBV27 and TRBJ2-7; TCRdb selects TRBD2, and the lack of DNA leaves this call unchecked. The germline gives CDR1 MNHEY, CDR2 SMNVEV (reference sequence). This CDR3 comprises 13 residues. CDR3 in amino acids: CASSFREGDEQYF.

V is TRBV20-1 and J is TRBJ2-5; absent DNA, TCRdb's TRBD2 call cannot be checked. The CDR3 sequence is 17 residues long. Germline assignment: CDR1 DFQATT and CDR2 SNEGSKA (reference sequence). CDR3 protein: CSALAPRLAGVGETQYF.